Listed below are T cell receptor beta chains from one sample, sequenced in a study of early T cells in non-severe SARS-CoV-2 infection. TCRdb re-analysed the 5' RACE reads in MiXCR, keeping a single row per CDR3 protein. The table records tens of thousands of distinct CDR3 sequences, roughly 8.2% of them present only once. Sequences were derived from whole blood, sampled at baseline. Receptors were obtained from an adult who was a healthcare worker with PCR-confirmed SARS-CoV-2 infection or an uninfected control (not recorded which). Each CDR3 is given with its conserved first and last residue. The D gene is left open where the match is weak. Rows give clone size only sometimes, using once, few, many, or a class for an expanded clone.

abundance,j_gene,d_gene,v_gene,CDR3nt,CDR3aa
few,TRBJ2-3,NA,TRBV7-3,TGTGCCAGCAGCCCCTTCATGGGGGCAGAGGGAAATACGTTGTATTTT,CASSPFMGAEGNTLYF
few,TRBJ2-1,TRBD1,TRBV19,TGTGCCAGTGGCCGGGACAGGGATTTTGATGAGCAGTTCTTC,CASGRDRDFDEQFF
NA,TRBJ1-3,NA,TRBV12-3/TRBV12-4,TGTGCCAGCAGTCGGGACACCCAAAGCCCCATATATTTT,CASSRDTQSPIYF
NA,TRBJ2-7,NA,TRBV12-3/TRBV12-4,TGTGCCAGCAGTTTAGGGGGTAGGGGGTACGAGCAGTACTTC,CASSLGGRGYEQYF
few,TRBJ1-1,NA,TRBV7-9,TGTGCCAGCAGACCCTCCGGGGGGGTCACTGAAGCTTTCTTT,CASRPSGGVTEAFF
many,TRBJ2-4,TRBD2,TRBV27,TGTGCCAGCAGTTTATCTACTAGCGGGGCCAAAAACATTCAGTACTTC,CASSLSTSGAKNIQYF
NA,TRBJ1-5,NA,TRBV5-1,TGCGCCAGCAGCCCCACACCCAATCAGCCCCAGCATTTT,CASSPTPNQPQHF
many,TRBJ1-5,NA,TRBV5-4,TGTGCCAGCAGTCTTCATCAGGGCAATCAGCCCCAGCATTTT,CASSLHQGNQPQHF
few,TRBJ2-3,TRBD2,TRBV24-1,TGTGCCACCAGTGGTAAGGGGATCGGGCCCCCGGTTTACGGGGGGACAGATACGCAGTATTTT,CATSGKGIGPPVYGGTDTQYF
many,TRBJ2-2,NA,TRBV9,TGTGCCAGCAGCGCCTCCGGGACCTACTTGGGGGAGCTGTTTTTT,CASSASGTYLGELFF
many,TRBJ2-5,TRBD1,TRBV14,TGTGCCAGCAGCCAAGATTGGACAGGGAGGCGGGAGACCCAGTACTTC,CASSQDWTGRRETQYF
NA,TRBJ2-7,NA,TRBV6-2/TRBV6-3,TGTGCCAGCAGTTATATCCGGGACACCAGCTCCTACGAGCAGTACTTC,CASSYIRDTSSYEQYF
many,TRBJ1-2,NA,TRBV6-6,TGTGCCAGCAGTTACCCCGCTGGGCAGGGACGCTATGGCTACACCTTC,CASSYPAGQGRYGYTF
many,TRBJ1-2,NA,TRBV7-9,TGTGCCAGCAGCTTAGCCGGGGGCGGAAATGGCTACACCTTC,CASSLAGGGNGYTF
few,TRBJ1-1,NA,TRBV9,TGTGCCAGCAGCAGGGCGATGCTCCCTTCTGAAGCTTTCTTT,CASSRAMLPSEAFF
few,TRBJ2-2,NA,TRBV10-2,TGCGCCAGCAATTTTGACGGCACCGGGGAGCTGTTTTTT,CASNFDGTGELFF
many,TRBJ1-6,NA,TRBV7-6,TGTGCCAGCTCAGGTGTGGGTGGCGTAGAACCCCTCCACTTT,CASSGVGGVEPLHF
few,TRBJ2-2,NA,TRBV5-6,TGTGCCAGCAGCTTGGCCGGGGGCGCGCGGACCGGGGAGCTGTTTTTT,CASSLAGGARTGELFF
many,TRBJ2-7,NA,TRBV7-9,TGTGCCAGCAGTCGTATCGGGGGGCGCGGAGAGCAGTACTTC,CASSRIGGRGEQYF
many,TRBJ2-5,NA,TRBV7-3,TGTGCCAGCAGCCGGGGCGCGGTAGAGACCCAGTACTTC,CASSRGAVETQYF
many,TRBJ2-7,NA,TRBV6-7,TGTGCCAGCAGTTACAGGGTCGGACGCCAGGAGTCCTACGAGCAGTACTTC,CASSYRVGRQESYEQYF
few,TRBJ2-7,TRBD2,TRBV6-5,TGTGCCAGCAGTTACTCGATTGGACTAGCGGGAGGGGGTGAGCAGTACTTC,CASSYSIGLAGGGEQYF
NA,TRBJ2-7,NA,TRBV5-1,TGCGCCAGCAGCATCGGACACCTGGGCTACGAGCAGTACTTC,CASSIGHLGYEQYF
few,TRBJ2-1,TRBD2,TRBV18,TGTGCCAGCTCACCAGGGACTAGCGGACAGAATGAGCAGTTCTTC,CASSPGTSGQNEQFF
NA,TRBJ2-7,NA,TRBV20-1,TGCAGTGCTCAGAAGGGCGGAACCTACGAGCAGTACTTC,CSAQKGGTYEQYF
few,TRBJ1-1,NA,TRBV20-1,TGCAGTGCTAGACTACAGGGAACCTTCGGGAACACTGAAGCTTTCTTT,CSARLQGTFGNTEAFF
many,TRBJ2-5,NA,TRBV12-3/TRBV12-4,TGTGCCAGCAGTTATAGTCTCCAGACCCAGTACTTC,CASSYSLQTQYF
many,TRBJ2-7,TRBD2,TRBV7-6,TGTGCCAGCAGCTTAGGGGGACTAGCGGAGAACTACGAGCAGTACTTC,CASSLGGLAENYEQYF
few,TRBJ2-2,TRBD2,TRBV20-1,TGCAGTGCTGATAATAGACTAGCGGGAGTTACCGGGGAGCTGTTTTTT,CSADNRLAGVTGELFF
many,TRBJ2-5,NA,TRBV20-1,TGCAGTGCCCTCGAGTGGAGGGGGACCCAGTACTTC,CSALEWRGTQYF
NA,TRBJ2-1,TRBD1,TRBV7-2,TGTGCCAGCAGCTTCCGAGCCCAGGGGGCCGGTGAGCAGTTCTTC,CASSFRAQGAGEQFF
few,TRBJ2-5,NA,TRBV7-9,TGTGCCAGCAGCCCCGGGACACCTCCTTCCCAGTACTTC,CASSPGTPPSQYF
NA,TRBJ2-7,TRBD2,TRBV6-2/TRBV6-3,TGTGCCAGCAGCCAAGCGGGAATTAACTACGAGCAGTACTTC,CASSQAGINYEQYF
few,TRBJ2-1,NA,TRBV7-9,TGTGCCAGCGCACGGGGGGCGTCCAATGAGCAGTTCTTC,CASARGASNEQFF
many,TRBJ2-1,TRBD2,TRBV12-3/TRBV12-4,TGTGCCAGCTCGCTCGGACTAGCGTACAGTGAGCAGTTCTTC,CASSLGLAYSEQFF
many,TRBJ2-7,TRBD1,TRBV7-2,TGTGCCAGCAGTCGGGACAGTTGGTACGAGCAGTACTTC,CASSRDSWYEQYF
NA,TRBJ2-1,NA,TRBV2,TGTGCCAGCAGTGCGGTGGGGGGAAGGCAGTTCTTC,CASSAVGGRQFF
NA,TRBJ1-4,NA,TRBV30,TGTGCCTGGAGCCGGGACGTCGAACGGGAAAAACTGTTTTTT,CAWSRDVEREKLFF
many,TRBJ2-7,NA,TRBV9,TGTGCCAGCAGCGTAGATCCCGCCTCCTACGAGCAGTACTTC,CASSVDPASYEQYF
NA,TRBJ2-2,NA,TRBV14,TGTGCCAGCAGCCAAGATCTGGGGGCGAACACCGGGGAGCTGTTTTTT,CASSQDLGANTGELFF
NA,TRBJ2-7,NA,TRBV2,TGTGCCAGCGAACCAGAGCAAGCCTACGAGCAGTACTTC,CASEPEQAYEQYF
many,TRBJ2-2,TRBD2,TRBV9,TGTGCCAGCAGCTACTCAACTAGCGGGAGGGCCACCGGGGAGCTGTTTTTT,CASSYSTSGRATGELFF
few,TRBJ2-1,TRBD2,TRBV19,TGTGCCAGTAGTAAAGGACTAGCGGGAGGGCGCTCCTACAATGAGCAGTTCTTC,CASSKGLAGGRSYNEQFF
NA,TRBJ2-3,NA,TRBV29-1,TGCAGCGTCGCGGAGGGGCCCTTGGGAGATACGCAGTATTTT,CSVAEGPLGDTQYF
NA,TRBJ2-5,NA,TRBV5-4,TGTGCCAGCAGCTTGGGGCCCCGTCAAGAGACCCAGTACTTC,CASSLGPRQETQYF
NA,TRBJ2-5,TRBD1,TRBV7-9,TGTGCCAGCAGCTCCCAGGACAGGGAAGAGACCCAGTACTTC,CASSSQDREETQYF
NA,TRBJ2-7,NA,TRBV4-1,TGCGCCAGCAGCCAAGATCGCGGGTCTGCCTACGAGCAGTACTTC,CASSQDRGSAYEQYF
NA,TRBJ2-1,TRBD2,TRBV4-3,TGCGCCAGCAGCCAAATCGCCGGACTAGAAGGGGACAATGAGCAGTTCTTC,CASSQIAGLEGDNEQFF
NA,TRBJ2-1,NA,TRBV12-3/TRBV12-4,TGTGCCAGCATCCCTTGGGGGGGGACATACAATGAGCAGTTCTTC,CASIPWGGTYNEQFF
few,TRBJ2-1,NA,TRBV27,TGTGCCAGCAGTTTCCTGCGGTCCGGATCCTACAATGAGCAGTTCTTC,CASSFLRSGSYNEQFF
many,TRBJ2-5,TRBD1,TRBV18,TGTGCCAGCTCACCGGGGACAGGAGACGAAGAGACCCAGTACTTC,CASSPGTGDEETQYF
few,TRBJ2-7,NA,TRBV4-1,TGCGCCAGCAGCCAAGACGTGAGGGGGTACTCCTACGAGCAGTACTTC,CASSQDVRGYSYEQYF
NA,TRBJ1-2,TRBD1,TRBV20-1,TGCAGTGCTTCAGGGGGCGGTAGCTATGGCTACACCTTC,CSASGGGSYGYTF
many,TRBJ2-5,NA,TRBV2,TGTGCCAGCAGTGAATTCTCGGAGCAAGAGACCCAGTACTTC,CASSEFSEQETQYF
many,TRBJ1-2,TRBD1,TRBV18,TGTGCCAGCTCACCGGGCCAGGGGGCTTTCTATGGCTACACCTTC,CASSPGQGAFYGYTF
NA,TRBJ1-2,NA,TRBV27,TGTGCCAGCAGCAAAGACAGCAAATATGGCTACACCTTC,CASSKDSKYGYTF
few,TRBJ2-2,TRBD1,TRBV7-6,TGTGCCAGCAGCTTAATTGGACAGGGGATTGCCGGGGAGCTGTTTTTT,CASSLIGQGIAGELFF
few,TRBJ1-1,NA,TRBV6-2/TRBV6-3,TGTGCCAGCACCTCGCGTGTCGCTGAAGCTTTCTTT,CASTSRVAEAFF
many,TRBJ2-1,NA,TRBV11-3,TGTGCCAGCAGCTTATCTGATGCGGGGGAGCAGTTCTTC,CASSLSDAGEQFF